The next 7 T cell receptor beta chains were all read from a single sample in a study of beta chain features in type 1 diabetes. Study results and caveats: Type 1 diabetes patients had TCRB CDR3s that were shorter (moderately but significantly so) in all four CD4+ subsets.

As every portion of the isolated RNA was reverse transcribed, the sequencing read expressed TCRB transcripts. Assay: immunoSEQ multiplex PCR; the TCRdb copy retains only in-frame clones and omits some. Among nearly 350,000 clones listed, roughly 8.8% were seen once. Their antigen targets remain unknown. Source material: central memory CD4+ T cells from blood. Receptors were obtained from a man aged 30-40 years with type 1 diabetes.

The chain has TRBV7-9 and TRBJ2-1; no firm D call. Trimming took 3 bases from V and 5 from J, leaving 11 bases between them. The V gene's germline CDR1 is SEHNR and CDR2 FQNEAQ (reference sequence). CDR3 length: 14 amino acids. In DNA, the CDR3 is TGTGCCAGCAGCTTGCCTGGACGGAACAATGAGCAGTTCTTC. Amino acid sequence: CASSLPGRNNEQFF.

As DNA, the CDR3 is TGCGCCAGCAGCCAAGATAGAGGTAATCAGCCCCAGCATTTT. Its translation is CASSQDRGNQPQHF. This chain uses TRBV4-3 with TRBJ1-5; no definite D call. The CDR3 has 14 residues. V was shortened by 0 bases and J by 4 bases, with 7 bases between the two germline ends. Germline V gene data show CDR1 as LGHNA and CDR2 as YSLEER.

This chain joins TRBV30 and TRBJ1-3; D gene uncertain. V shed 3 bases and J shed 4 bases, with 7 bases lying between them. This CDR3 spans 12 amino acids. Germline V gene data show CDR1 as GTSNPN and CDR2 as SVGIG (reference sequence). Written as DNA, the CDR3 is TGTGCCTGGAGGGCGGGGGGAAACACCATATATTTT. It encodes CAWRAGGNTIYF.

This clone was seen more than once but under ten times. The rearrangement joins TRBV19 to TRBJ1-1; D unclear. The germline CDR1 and CDR2 sequences are LNHDA and SQIVND (reference sequence). The CDR3 loop spans 16 amino acids. The ends were cut back, 4 bases at V and 0 bases at J, with 15 bases in the middle. The CDR3 region has the DNA TGTGCCAGTAGTACGCGAGGGATTCAGATGAACACTGAAGCTTTCTTT. Its translation: CASSTRGIQMNTEAFF.

Comments on this clone: This sequence may be a read error, since a much larger clone differs from it by one base. The chain is built from TRBV16 and TRBJ2-5; D ambiguous. Germline loops: CDR1 KGHSY, CDR2 FQNENV. This CDR3 has 11 amino acids. The V end lost 2 bases, the J end lost 5 bases, and 3 bases lay between the germline ends. CDR3 sequence reads: CASSQGETQYF. The CDR3 coding sequence is TGTGCCAGCAGCCAAGGGGAGACCCAGTACTTC.

The chain employs TRBV2 and TRBJ2-3; 10 nucleotides line up with TRBD2. CDR1 SNHLY and CDR2 FYNNEI come from the germline V gene. CDR3 size: 16 residues. V gave up 7 bases and J gave up 3 bases; unmatched junction bases: 10. CDR3 loop: CASTSTLAGFTDTQYF. The CDR3 coding sequence is TGTGCCAGCACCTCGACACTAGCGGGGTTTACAGATACGCAGTATTTT.

There are a few counts of this clone. The J gene is TRBJ2-3, the V gene TRBV7-9; TRBD1 agrees at 7 bases. The junction had 2 bases not matched to a gene; V was cut back by 4 bases and J by 1 base. Germline CDR1 is SEHNR and CDR2 is FQNEAQ (reference sequence). The CDR3 runs 14 residues. CDR3 nucleotide sequence: TGTGCCAGCAGCTACGGACAGGGCACAGATACGCAGTATTTT. This gives the protein CASSYGQGTDTQYF. Full variable domain (remainder filled in from reference TRBV7-9 and TRBJ2-3): DTGVSQNPRHKITKRGQNVTFRCDPISEHNRLYWYRQTLGQGPEFLTYFQNEAQLEKSRLLSDRFSAERPKGSFSTLEIQRTEQGDSAMYLCASSYGQGTDTQYFGPGTRLTVL.